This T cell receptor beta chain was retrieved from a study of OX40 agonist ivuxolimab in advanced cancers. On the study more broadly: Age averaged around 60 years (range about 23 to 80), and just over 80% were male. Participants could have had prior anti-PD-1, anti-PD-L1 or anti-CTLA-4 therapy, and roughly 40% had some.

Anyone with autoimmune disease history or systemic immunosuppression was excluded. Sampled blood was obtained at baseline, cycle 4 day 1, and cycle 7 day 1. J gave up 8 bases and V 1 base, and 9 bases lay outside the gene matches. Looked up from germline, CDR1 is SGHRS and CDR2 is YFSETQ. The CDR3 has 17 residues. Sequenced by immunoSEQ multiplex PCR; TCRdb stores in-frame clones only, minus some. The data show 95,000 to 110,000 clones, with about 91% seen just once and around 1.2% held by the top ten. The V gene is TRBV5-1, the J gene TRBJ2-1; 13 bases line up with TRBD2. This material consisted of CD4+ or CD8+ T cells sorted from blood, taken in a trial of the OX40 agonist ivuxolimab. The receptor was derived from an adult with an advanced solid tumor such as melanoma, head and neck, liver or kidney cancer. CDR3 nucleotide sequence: TGCGCCAGCAGCTTGATGGCCGGGACTAGCGGGATAGATGAGCAGTTCTTC. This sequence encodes CASSLMAGTSGIDEQFF.